This T cell receptor beta chain was documented in a study of regulatory T cells in long-lasting Graves disease. Time point given: newly diagnosed GD, antithyroid drugs for less than 3 months. PBMCs were the source of the RNA used for TCR sequencing. This clonotype was picked up many times. Through Arm-PCR of CDR3 regions and iRepertoire HTBI primers, TCR beta libraries were built. Using its own MiXCR run on the multiplex PCR reads, TCRdb lists one record per CDR3 protein. This repertoire shows 400,000 to 550,000 distinct CDR3 sequences, 14% to 15% found once; its top ten account for 15% to 20%. Germline assignment: CDR1 MDHEN and CDR2 SYDVKM. V lost 7 bases to trimming and J lost 3 bases; unmatched junction nucleotides: 9. This CDR3 has 16 residues. The same sample was also studied in work on T cells in Graves' hyperthyroidism and ophthalmopathy. As that study records: Model-based prediction identified ophthalmopathy a median about 6.8 months prior to its onset.

The TCR comes from a woman aged 30 to 39 with Graves disease. The chain is built from TRBV28 and TRBJ2-1; 10 bases map to TRBD2. The sequenced sample was peripheral blood mononuclear cells (PBMCs), obtained at new diagnosis, from a patient treated with antithyroid drugs. Here the CDR3 reads CASTSSGRAGYNEQFF. The CDR3 DNA reads TGTGCCAGCACCTCAAGCGGGAGGGCCGGCTACAATGAGCAGTTCTTC.